One and the same sample provided the 24 T cell receptor beta chains below, sequenced in a study of T cell responses to AZD1222 COVID-19 vaccine. Profiled with immunoSEQ multiplex PCR; TCRdb holds only in-frame clones, not every one. The data contain 150,000 to 200,000 clones, around 93% of them singletons. The material was peripheral blood, obtained on day 0 of AZD1222 vaccination. These receptors originate from an adult in good health.

The chain combines TRBV7-9 with TRBJ2-5; 8 bases align to TRBD1. The CDR3 runs to 14 residues. Germline values: CDR1 SEHNR, CDR2 FQNEAQ (reference sequence). The V gene end was trimmed by 3 bases and the J gene end by 5 bases; junction bases not matched to a gene: 5. The CDR3 loop reads CASSLGQALETQYF. The CDR3 nucleotides are TGTGCCAGCAGCTTGGGACAGGCCCTGGAGACCCAGTACTTC.

There are a few counts of this clone. The chain uses TRBV28 and TRBJ2-1, with 12 bases matching TRBD2. The CDR3 is made up of 15 amino acids. Germline V gene data show CDR1 as MDHEN and CDR2 as SYDVKM. The V and J ends lost 7 bases and 7 bases, in that order; junction bases with no gene match: 8. The CDR3 DNA reads as TGTGCCAGCACTCTGACTAGCGGGAGTAGGAATGAGCAGTTCTTC. The encoded protein is CASTLTSGSRNEQFF.

In its sample, this clone was seen once. CDR3 sequence (DNA): TGTGCCAGCAGTGCTGTAGGGGAGGGCTACAATGAGCAGTTCTTC. Protein: CASSAVGEGYNEQFF. This chain links TRBV6-4 with TRBJ2-1, with 7 bases identical to TRBD2. Germline loops: CDR1 MRHNA, CDR2 SNTAGT. This CDR3 is 15 amino acids long. The ends lost 4 bases at V and 3 bases at J; junction bases unmatched: 6.

This clone was seen a single time. V gene TRBV21-1 combines with J gene TRBJ2-6; the D call of TRBD1 is as the table states it, not checked on the DNA. TRBV21-1 is a listed pseudogene. The CDR3 is 19 residues long. CDR3 bases: TGTGCCAGCAGCCCCCAAGGAGGGACAGGGGGCGCTGGGGCCAACGTCCTGACTTTC. Its protein product is CASSPQGGTGGAGANVLTF.

The rearrangement links TRBV10-1 to TRBJ2-1; 8 bases are a match to TRBD2. The V and J ends lost 0 bases and 5 bases, in that order; junction bases with no gene match: 6. CDR3 size: 16 residues. From germline, CDR1 is WNHNN and CDR2 SYGVQD (reference sequence). CDR3 DNA sequence: TGCGCCAGCAGTGAGTCTAGCGGGACCTTGAACAATGAGCAGTTCTTC. Protein product: CASSESSGTLNNEQFF.

The gene calls are TRBV7-2 and TRBJ1-1; TRBD1 aligns across 8 bases. In germline, CDR1 is SGHTA, CDR2 FQGNSA. This CDR3 contains 12 residues. The ends lost 4 bases at V and 10 bases at J; junction bases unmatched: 5. The CDR3 DNA reads TGTGCCAGCAGCTCTGGACAGGGTACAGCTTTCTTT. It is translated as CASSSGQGTAFF.

V usage is TRBV6-2 or TRBV6-3 and J usage is TRBJ2-3; no definite D call. The germline V and J ends were trimmed by 6 bases and 3 bases, with 10 bases remaining between them. This CDR3 is built from 13 residues. Germline-derived CDR1 and CDR2 are MNHEY and SVGEGT. The CDR3 here is CASSSRVTDTQYF. CDR3 sequence (DNA): TGTGCCAGCAGCTCTCGGGTTACAGATACGCAGTATTTT.

CDR3 loop: CASSSDSSYNEQFF. The CDR3 DNA reads as TGCGCCAGCAGCTCCGATAGCTCCTACAATGAGCAGTTCTTC. This rearrangement joins TRBV5-1 to TRBJ2-1; D unclear. Germline V lookup: CDR1 SGHRS, CDR2 YFSETQ. The CDR3 spans 14 residues. Deletions cut 3 bases from V and 0 bases from J, with 7 bases between.

This chain connects TRBV6-2 or TRBV6-3 to TRBJ1-2; D is undetermined. Looked up from germline, CDR1 is MNHEY and CDR2 is SVGEGT. CDR3 size: 14 residues. V was trimmed by 2 bases and J by 7 bases, leaving 14 bases between them. The CDR3, as DNA: TGTGCCAGCAGTTACCCTGGTTTTCGGGGTGGCTACACCTTC. Translated, it gives CASSYPGFRGGYTF.

The CDR3 loop is CASSQVTAQNTEAFF. CDR3 nucleotides: TGCGCCAGCAGCCAAGTAACGGCACAGAACACTGAAGCTTTCTTT. The chain is built from TRBV4-1 and TRBJ1-1; D uncertain. Germline V gene sequence: CDR1 MGHRA, CDR2 YSYEKL. The ends were cut back, 1 base at V and 1 base at J, with 10 bases in the middle. This CDR3 is 15 amino acids long.

This chain links TRBV27 with TRBJ1-2; maybe TRBD1 (6 bases). CDR1 and CDR2 (germline): MNHEY, SMNVEV (reference sequence). V lost 6 bases, J lost 3 bases, and 14 bases lay in between. This CDR3 contains 14 residues. CDR3 in amino acids: CASSRRGVDYGYTF. The CDR3 coding sequence is TGTGCCAGCAGCCGGAGGGGGGTCGACTATGGCTACACCTTC.

The chain links TRBV7-9 to TRBJ2-7; 8 bases agree with TRBD1. CDR1 is SEHNR and CDR2 is FQNEAQ in the germline V gene (reference sequence). CDR3 length: 14 amino acids. Germline trimming cut 5 bases from V and 5 bases from J; bases unmatched to any gene: 8. CDR3 sequence reads: CASSGTGSGDEQYF. CDR3 nucleotides: TGTGCCAGCAGCGGGACAGGTTCCGGGGACGAGCAGTACTTC.

This clone was detected only once. The genes are TRBV27 and TRBJ1-1, with D maybe TRBD1 (5 bases). The V end was cut by 2 bases, the J end by 1 base, with 14 bases between. CDR3 size: 16 residues. The germline V gene has CDR1 MNHEY and CDR2 SMNVEV (reference sequence). DNA for the CDR3: TGTGCCAGCAGTTTAGGCTCCCAGGGTTGGAACACTGAAGCTTTCTTT. Protein: CASSLGSQGWNTEAFF.

The V and J genes are TRBV4-3 and TRBJ2-1; 8 positions agree with TRBD1. The trim removed 0 bases at V and 5 bases at J, leaving 9 bases unmatched. Germline-derived CDR1 and CDR2 are LGHNA and YSLEER. The CDR3 has 17 amino acids. The CDR3 spells CASSQDSTDRVHNEQFF. CDR3 DNA: TGCGCCAGCAGCCAAGATTCCACGGACAGGGTCCACAATGAGCAGTTCTTC.

The chain employs TRBV19 and TRBJ1-5; tentatively, D is TRBD1 (6 bases). Germline V gene data show CDR1 as LNHDA and CDR2 as SQIVND (reference sequence). This CDR3 is 13 amino acids long. The germline V and J ends were trimmed by 3 bases and 11 bases, with 14 bases remaining between them. The CDR3 protein is CASSIRGPAAQHF. The CDR3 nucleotides are TGTGCCAGTAGTATCCGGGGGCCGGCGGCCCAGCATTTT. The full variable domain, its missing parts supplied by reference TRBV19 and TRBJ1-5, is DGGITQSPKYLFRKEGQNVTLSCEQNLNHDAMYWYRQDPGQGLRLIYYSQIVNDFQKGDIAEGYSVSREKKESFPLTVTSAQKNPTAFYLCASSIRGPAAQHFGDGTRLSIL.

The CDR3 protein is CASSVIRGAQGDGYTF. The CDR3 DNA sequence: TGCGCCAGCAGCGTGATCCGGGGGGCGCAAGGTGATGGCTACACCTTC. The V gene is TRBV5-1, the J gene TRBJ1-2; the D gene is possibly TRBD1 (6 bases). The CDR3 length is 16 residues. V gave up 4 bases and J gave up 6 bases, with 22 bases separating them. Germline assignment: CDR1 SGHRS and CDR2 YFSETQ.

V and J are TRBV19 and TRBJ2-7; the D is unclear. The CDR3 is made up of 15 amino acids. Germline V CDR1 and CDR2: LNHDA, SQIVND (reference sequence). Between the trimmed V and J ends, which lost 7 bases and 3 bases, there was a span of 19 bases. CDR3 residues: CASICSTDGYYEQYF. The CDR3 nucleotides are TGTGCCAGTATATGTTCGACCGACGGATACTACGAGCAGTACTTC.

The chain couples TRBV11-2 to TRBJ1-4; D is undetermined. CDR1 is SGHAT and CDR2 is FQNNGV in the germline V gene. The CDR3 sequence is 14 residues long. The germline V and J ends were trimmed by 1 base and 4 bases, with 7 bases remaining between them. This CDR3 reads CASSLGRFNEKLFF. In DNA, the CDR3 is TGTGCCAGCAGCTTAGGTCGTTTTAATGAAAAACTGTTTTTT.

This clone was recorded once. This chain connects TRBV24-1 to TRBJ1-5; D is perhaps TRBD1 (6 bases). Germline lookup yields CDR1 KGHDR and CDR2 SFDVKD. This CDR3 region has 14 residues. The ends were cut back, 1 base at V and 10 bases at J, with 13 bases in the middle. The CDR3 sequence is CATSDFRGSGPQHF. CDR3 bases: TGTGCCACCAGTGATTTTAGGGGGAGCGGTCCCCAGCATTTT.

V usage is TRBV7-6 and J usage is TRBJ1-1, with TRBD1 as a possible D gene (6 bases). The V end lost 4 bases, the J end lost 1 base, and 10 bases lay between the germline ends. Germline-derived CDR1 and CDR2 are SGHVS and FNYEAQ. This CDR3 is 14 amino acids long. The CDR3 DNA reads TGTGCCAGCAGCTGGGGACATCAGAACACTGAAGCTTTCTTT. This gives the protein CASSWGHQNTEAFF.

This chain connects TRBV7-8 to TRBJ1-1; D gene ambiguous. This CDR3 contains 14 residues. The germline V gene encodes CDR1 SGHVS and CDR2 FQNEAQ. Deletions cut 5 bases from V and 0 bases from J, with 10 bases between. CDR3 protein: CASSHRTVNTEAFF. As DNA, the CDR3 is TGTGCCAGCAGCCACCGGACGGTGAACACTGAAGCTTTCTTT.

The chain carries TRBV5-4 and TRBJ1-1, with 11 bases aligning to TRBD1. V lost 4 bases, J lost 8 bases, and 10 bases stayed unmatched. The CDR3 length is 15 residues. Germline V CDR1 and CDR2: SGHNT, YYREEE (reference sequence). CDR3 sequence: CASSLRTGGAVEAFF. The CDR3 DNA reads TGTGCCAGCAGCCTACGGACAGGGGGCGCGGTGGAAGCTTTCTTT.

This clone was observed at least ten times. J is TRBJ2-2 and V is TRBV6-4, with D unclear. The V end was cut by 2 bases, the J end by 4 bases, with 5 bases between. The CDR3 runs 13 residues. The germline gives CDR1 MRHNA, CDR2 SNTAGT. CDR3: CASSDRSTGELFF. CDR3 in DNA: TGTGCCAGCAGTGACAGGAGCACCGGGGAGCTGTTTTTT.

The chain has TRBV3-1 (or the pseudogene TRBV3-2) and TRBJ1-6; maybe TRBD1 (5 bases). The CDR3 totals 14 residues. The V and J ends lost 4 bases and 8 bases respectively, with 12 bases between them. Germline V lookup: CDR1 LGHDT, CDR2 YNNKEL (reference sequence). The CDR3 DNA is TGTGCCAGCAGCCTTCCGCAGGGACATTCACCCCTCCACTTT. Residues: CASSLPQGHSPLHF.